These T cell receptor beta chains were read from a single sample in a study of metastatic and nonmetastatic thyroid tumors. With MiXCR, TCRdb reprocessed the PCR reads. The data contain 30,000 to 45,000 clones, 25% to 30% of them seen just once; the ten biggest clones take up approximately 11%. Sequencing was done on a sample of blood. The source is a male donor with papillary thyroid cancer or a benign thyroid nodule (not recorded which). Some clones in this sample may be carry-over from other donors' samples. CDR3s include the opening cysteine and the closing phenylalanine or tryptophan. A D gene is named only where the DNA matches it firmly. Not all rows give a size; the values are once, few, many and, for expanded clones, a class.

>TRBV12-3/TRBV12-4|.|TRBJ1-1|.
CASSSQWNTEAFF
TGTGCCAGCAGTTCACAGTGGAACACTGAAGCTTTCTTT
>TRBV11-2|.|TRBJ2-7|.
CASRMGSSYEQYF
TGTGCCAGCAGGATGGGCAGCTCCTACGAGCAGTACTTC
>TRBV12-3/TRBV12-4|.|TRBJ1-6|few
CASSPSVNSPLHF
TGTGCCAGCAGCCCCTCGGTTAATTCACCCCTCCACTTT
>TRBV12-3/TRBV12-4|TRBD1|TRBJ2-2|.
CAYRDSFTGELFF
TGTGCGTACCGGGACAGCTTCACCGGGGAGCTGTTTTTT
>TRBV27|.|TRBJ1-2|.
CASSLSAVGYGYTF
TGTGCCAGCAGTTTATCCGCCGTTGGATATGGCTACACCTTC
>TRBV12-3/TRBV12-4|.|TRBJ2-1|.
CASNWAGANYNEQFF
TGTGCCAGCAATTGGGCAGGGGCGAACTACAATGAGCAGTTCTTC
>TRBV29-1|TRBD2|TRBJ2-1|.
CSATSGSGNEQFF
TGCAGCGCGACTAGCGGGAGTGGCAATGAGCAGTTCTTC
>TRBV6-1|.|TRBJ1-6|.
CASLKGGRFHF
TGTGCCAGCCTTAAGGGGGGCAGGTTCCACTTT
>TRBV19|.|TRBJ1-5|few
CASSTTGVGPQHF
TGTGCCAGTAGTACCACAGGAGTTGGGCCCCAGCATTTT
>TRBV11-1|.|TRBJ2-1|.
CASSPPPGRSPYNEQFF
TGTGCCAGCAGCCCTCCGCCCGGGCGGAGCCCCTACAATGAGCAGTTCTTC
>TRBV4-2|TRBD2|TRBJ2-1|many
CASSQAPGLAIDNEQFF
TGTGCCAGCAGCCAAGCCCCGGGACTAGCAATCGACAATGAGCAGTTCTTC
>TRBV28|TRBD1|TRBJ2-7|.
CASSPTGTFYEQYF
TGTGCCAGCAGCCCGACAGGGACGTTTTACGAGCAGTACTTC
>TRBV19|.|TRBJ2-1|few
CASSTLTAPYNEQFF
TGTGCCAGTAGTACACTAACGGCCCCCTACAATGAGCAGTTCTTC